What follows are 25 T cell receptor beta chains derived from one specimen sequenced in a study of relationships among human T cell subsets. TCR alpha and beta CDR3s were amplified from mRNA by semiquantitative ARM-PCR. Tagged nested gene-specific primers were used first, then communal superprimers amplified exponentially. TCRdb used MiXCR to reprocess the multiplex PCR reads, holding one entry per CDR3 protein. The sample consists of around 14,000 distinct CDR3 sequences, around two thirds of them appearing once. Sequenced: total T cells sorted from blood. The source of these receptors is a man aged 40-49 years in good health.

This clonotype was picked up a small number of times. This chain joins TRBV5-5 and TRBJ1-3; D is perhaps TRBD1 (5 bases). Trimming shortened V by 5 bases and J by 0 bases, and 21 bases separated the two germline ends. The CDR3 loop spans 18 amino acids. The germline gives CDR1 SGHKS, CDR2 YYEKEE (reference sequence). CDR3 loop: CASRLGPSTESSGNTIYF. The CDR3 DNA reads as TGTGCCAGCAGACTGGGCCCTTCGACAGAGAGCTCTGGAAACACCATATATTTT.

The chain joins TRBV14 to TRBJ2-1; D is unresolved. V was pared by 3 bases and J by 8 bases, with 8 bases between. In germline, CDR1 is SGHDN, CDR2 FVKESK. This CDR3 has 12 amino acids. This CDR3 reads CASSQAGDEQFF. The CDR3 nucleotides are TGTGCCAGCAGCCAGGCTGGAGATGAGCAGTTCTTC. Looking up the rest from reference TRBV14 and TRBJ2-1 gives the full variable domain: EAGVTQFPSHSVIEKGQTVTLRCDPISGHDNLYWYRRVMGKEIKFLLHFVKESKQDESGMPNNRFLAERTGGTYSTLKVQPAELEDSGVYFCASSQAGDEQFFGPGTRLTVL.

The chain has TRBV10-3 and TRBJ1-2; TRBD1 matches at 9 bases. Germline V gene sequence: CDR1 ENHRY, CDR2 SYGVKD. The CDR3 spans 14 residues. CDR3 in DNA: TGTGCTACCCACGGACAGGGGAACCTATGGGGCTACACCTTC. Its protein product is CATHGQGNLWGYTF.

This rearrangement joins TRBV12-3 or TRBV12-4 to TRBJ2-2, with a weak D call TRBD2 (5 bases). CDR3 length: 16 residues. V lost 5 bases and J lost 3, with 16 bases in between. Written as DNA, the CDR3 is TGTGCCAGCAGTAGCCTGAGAGGGTCCGACACCGGGGAGCTGTTTTTT. The encoded protein is CASSSLRGSDTGELFF.

The CDR3 DNA follows: TGTGCCAGCAGCCCCCAAGGAAAGAACACTGAAGCTTTCTTT. Encoded protein: CASSPQGKNTEAFF. The chain is built from TRBV11-2 and TRBJ1-1; D gene uncertain. V lost 5 bases and J lost 1, with 11 bases in between. The CDR3 contains 14 residues. Germline V gene data show CDR1 as SGHAT and CDR2 as FQNNGV.

The chain links TRBV11-2 to TRBJ2-1; 9 positions agree with TRBD2. CDR1 SGHAT and CDR2 FQNNGV come from the germline V gene. The V and J ends lost 5 bases and 6 bases, in that order; junction bases with no gene match: 8. The CDR3 spans 15 residues. The CDR3 region has the DNA TGTGCCAGCAGCCCCCTGAGCGGGAGGTCCAATGAGCAGTTCTTC. This gives the protein CASSPLSGRSNEQFF.

The CDR3 region is CASSIVTDIDTEAFF. CDR3 nucleotides: TGTGCCAGTAGTATAGTGACGGATATCGACACTGAAGCTTTCTTT. The chain couples TRBV19 to TRBJ1-1; D is undetermined. Germline assignment: CDR1 LNHDA and CDR2 SQIVND (reference sequence). Trimming shortened V by 1 base and J by 3 bases, and 12 bases separated the two germline ends. This CDR3 contains 15 residues.

The V gene is TRBV4-2, the J gene TRBJ2-7; 8 positions match TRBD2. The trim removed 4 bases at V and 4 bases at J, leaving 6 bases unmatched. Germline V gene lookup returns CDR1 LGHNA and CDR2 YNFKEQ. This CDR3 has 14 residues. The CDR3 bases are TGTGCCAGCAGCCTAGGGACTAGAGCTTACGAGCAGTACTTC. Translated: CASSLGTRAYEQYF.

The gene calls are TRBV7-9 and TRBJ1-1; D is possibly TRBD1 (5 bases). Germline CDR1 and CDR2: SEHNR and FQNEAQ (reference sequence). This CDR3 has 12 amino acids. Trimming removed 3 bases from V and 8 bases from J, with 10 bases in between. CDR3 sequence reads: CASSLGRQEAFF. CDR3 in DNA: TGTGCCAGCAGCTTGGGACGACAGGAAGCTTTCTTT.

The gene calls are TRBV14 and TRBJ2-1, with unresolved D. V gave up 0 bases and J gave up 3 bases, with 15 bases separating them. Germline CDR1 SGHDN, CDR2 FVKESK. The CDR3 totals 17 residues. CDR3 residues: CASSQDRTAINYNEQFF. The CDR3 DNA reads TGTGCCAGCAGCCAAGATAGAACGGCGATTAACTACAATGAGCAGTTCTTC.

The chain couples TRBV12-3 or TRBV12-4 to TRBJ2-3, with D possibly matching TRBD2 (5 bases). The CDR3 is 14 amino acids. V was clipped by 6 bases and J by 0 bases, with 10 bases between them. CDR3 in amino acids: CASSPAASTDTQYF. DNA for the CDR3: TGTGCCAGCAGCCCAGCGGCTAGCACAGATACGCAGTATTTT.

The chain uses TRBV5-1 and TRBJ2-3, with a tentative D call TRBD1 (7 bases). Germline V gene lookup returns CDR1 SGHRS and CDR2 YFSETQ. The V gene lost 4 bases and the J gene lost 4 bases, with 19 bases spanning the gap. There are 16 residues in the CDR3. The CDR3 protein is CASSPEQGTRADTQYF. CDR3 bases: TGCGCCAGCAGCCCTGAACAGGGGACTCGAGCAGATACGCAGTATTTT.

This clonotype was observed a single time. The V and J genes are TRBV30 and TRBJ2-1; D remains unclear. CDR1 and CDR2 from the germline V gene are GTSNPN and SVGIG (reference sequence). This CDR3 is built from 15 residues. Trimming pared 4 bases from V and 0 bases from J, leaving 13 bases between. CDR3 in amino acids: CAWIPLRSSYNEQFF. Written as DNA, the CDR3 is TGTGCCTGGATCCCTCTAAGGAGCTCCTACAATGAGCAGTTCTTC.

The chain couples TRBV28 to TRBJ1-5, with D perhaps matching TRBD1 (6 bases). Germline V lookup: CDR1 MDHEN, CDR2 SYDVKM. The length of the CDR3 is 11 residues. V shed 8 bases and J shed 13 bases, with 15 bases lying between them. The CDR3 sequence is CASEQGPRQHF. The CDR3 DNA follows: TGTGCCAGCGAACAGGGTCCCCGGCAGCATTTT.

The CDR3 DNA reads TGTGCCAGCAGCCAAAGGACACAGGGGAGACGCAATCAGCCCCAGCATTTT. Translation: CASSQRTQGRRNQPQHF. The V gene is TRBV6-8, the J gene TRBJ1-5; 7 nucleotides line up with TRBD1. After removal of 6 bases from V and 2 bases from J, the junction contained 13 bases not matched to a gene. Germline V CDR1 and CDR2: MNHGY, SAAAGT. The CDR3 is 17 amino acids.

The chain uses TRBV12-3 or TRBV12-4 and TRBJ1-5; D is ambiguous. This CDR3 has 15 amino acids. V was trimmed by 3 bases and J by 0 bases, leaving 9 bases between them. CDR3 amino acids: CASSLGSNSNQPQHF. DNA of the CDR3: TGTGCCAGCAGTTTGGGCAGTAATAGCAATCAGCCCCAGCATTTT.

This chain joins TRBV30 and TRBJ2-5, with D tentatively TRBD2 (6 bases). The CDR3 has 14 residues. Germline CDR1 GTSNPN, CDR2 SVGIG (reference sequence). V was trimmed by 0 bases and J by 5 bases, leaving 13 bases between them. The chain's CDR3 is CAWSVRTTQETQYF. The CDR3 DNA reads TGTGCCTGGAGTGTACGGACTACCCAGGAGACCCAGTACTTC.

The J gene is TRBJ2-1, the V gene TRBV10-2; D gene unclear. CDR1 WSHSY and CDR2 SAAADI come from the germline V gene. Trimming removed 4 bases from V and 8 bases from J, with 15 bases in between. This CDR3 has 14 amino acids. This chain's CDR3 is CASSVSKAVDEQFF. The DNA for the CDR3 is TGCGCCAGCAGTGTGTCGAAGGCTGTGGATGAGCAGTTCTTC.

The chain couples TRBV27 to TRBJ1-1; D is possibly TRBD1 (5 bases). CDR3 length: 14 amino acids. From germline, CDR1 is MNHEY and CDR2 SMNVEV (reference sequence). Trimming removed 4 bases from V and 5 bases from J, with 14 bases in between. CDR3 sequence (DNA): TGTGCCAGCAGTTCTCGGCAGGGAGGTACTGAAGCTTTCTTT. It yields the protein CASSSRQGGTEAFF.

V usage is TRBV18 and J usage is TRBJ2-1; perhaps D is TRBD1 or TRBD2 (5 bases each). This CDR3 comprises 15 residues. The germline V and J ends were trimmed by 4 bases and 1 base, with 11 bases remaining between them. The germline gives CDR1 KGHSH, CDR2 LQKENI. The DNA of the CDR3 is TGTGCCAGCTCACACGGGACCATATCCTACAATGAGCAGTTCTTC. Encoded protein: CASSHGTISYNEQFF.

This clonotype was seen only a few times. V usage is TRBV28 and J usage is TRBJ2-3, with no clear D. Deletions cut 4 bases from V and 0 bases from J, with 14 bases between. CDR3 length: 16 residues. The germline CDR1 and CDR2 sequences are MDHEN and SYDVKM. CDR3 residues: CASSSLGVSSTDTQYF. DNA of the CDR3: TGTGCCAGCAGTTCCTTAGGAGTATCTAGCACAGATACGCAGTATTTT.

The table lists this clonotype with a few counts. CDR3 region: CASSLDRGSPLHF. CDR3 bases: TGTGCCAGCAGCTTAGACAGGGGTTCACCCCTCCACTTT. The rearrangement links TRBV11-2 to TRBJ1-6; possible D gene TRBD1, 6 bases. Trimming left V 0 bases short and J 9 bases short, with 6 bases between. CDR1 is SGHAT, CDR2 FQNNGV, per germline. The CDR3 totals 13 residues.

This chain joins TRBV13 and TRBJ2-3, with D tentatively TRBD2 (5 bases). Germline V gene data show CDR1 as PRHDT and CDR2 as FYEKMQ (reference sequence). V was shortened by 0 bases and J by 3 bases, with 7 bases between the two germline ends. The CDR3 contains 14 residues. The CDR3 sequence is CASSLGTGTDTQYF. In DNA form, the CDR3 reads TGTGCCAGCAGCTTAGGAACGGGGACAGATACGCAGTATTTT.

This clonotype was found a few times. V gene TRBV10-3 combines with J gene TRBJ2-1, with 7 bases aligning to TRBD2. With 6 bases clipped from V and 5 bases from J, the junction kept 10 bases outside the gene matches. Germline CDR1 and CDR2: ENHRY and SYGVKD. The CDR3 extends over 15 amino acids. CDR3 nucleotides: TGTGCCATCAGGGGTCGACTAGCTGCGGACAATGAGCAGTTCTTC. It codes for CAIRGRLAADNEQFF.

The gene calls are TRBV30 and TRBJ1-4; the D gene is possibly TRBD1 (6 bases). The CDR3 runs to 15 residues. Trimming took 7 bases from V and 0 from J, leaving 15 bases between them. Germline CDR1 is GTSNPN and CDR2 is SVGIG (reference sequence). CDR3 amino acids: CAFTRQAATNEKLFF. The CDR3 nucleotides read TGTGCCTTCACAAGACAGGCGGCAACTAATGAAAAACTGTTTTTT. The full variable domain, in which reference TRBV30 and TRBJ1-4 provide the parts outside the CDR3, is SQTIHQWPATLVQPVGSPLSLECTVEGTSNPNLYWYRQAAGRGLQLLFYSVGIGQISSEVPQNLSASRPQDRQFILSSKKLLLSDSGFYLCAFTRQAATNEKLFFGSGTQLSVL.